A selection of T cell receptor beta chains follows, all from one sample in a study of control samples from healthy donors and cancer patients. TCRdb keeps only in-frame clones here, not all; method: immunoSEQ multiplex PCR. The sample lists approximately 170,000 clones; 90% were seen once. Specimen: blood. The receptors stem from a woman between 45 and 65 years old in good health. The CDR3 runs from the conserved cysteine through the conserved F or W. D genes are given only for firm matches. Clone size appears in some rows only: once, few, many, or a class for an expanded clone.

d_call	j_call	v_call	clone_size	cdr3_nt	cdr3_aa
TRBD1	TRBJ1-5	TRBV7-8	-	TGTGCCAGCAGCTTATCAGGGGGCTATCAGCCCCAGCATTTT	CASSLSGGYQPQHF
-	TRBJ1-4	TRBV2	-	TGTGCCAGCAGTGAACGGGGGACACTGAATGAAAAACTGTTTTTT	CASSERGTLNEKLFF
-	TRBJ2-7	TRBV19	-	TGTGCCAGTACTTTTTCGAGTTGGGACTGGTGCCGGGGGGAGCAGTACTTC	CASTFSSWDWCRGEQYF
-	TRBJ1-5	TRBV7-3	-	TGTGCCAGCAGCTTAGGCGGAGGGGCGGGGCAGCCCCAGCATTTT	CASSLGGGAGQPQHF
-	TRBJ2-7	TRBV12-3/TRBV12-4	-	TGTGCCAGCAGTTTTTACGGGACCTCCGGGCAGTACTTC	CASSFYGTSGQYF
-	TRBJ1-2	TRBV28	-	TGTGCCACAATGACAGGTACTAACTATGGCTACACCTTC	CATMTGTNYGYTF
TRBD2	TRBJ2-7	TRBV5-1	-	TGCGCCAGCAGCTTGGCTGCGGGAGGGACGGACGAGCAGTACTTC	CASSLAAGGTDEQYF
TRBD2	TRBJ2-1	TRBV10-3	-	TGTGCCATCAGTGTCCTCAAGGCGACTAGCGGGATTACCAATGAGCAGTTCTTC	CAISVLKATSGITNEQFF
-	TRBJ2-1	TRBV28	-	TGTGCCAGCAGTCCTTTGGGGGGCGCGAGCTCCTACAATGAGCAGTTCTTC	CASSPLGGASSYNEQFF
TRBD1	TRBJ1-2	TRBV7-2	-	TGTGCCAGCAGCTTATCCGGACAGGGCGAGAGCTATGGCTACACCTTC	CASSLSGQGESYGYTF
-	TRBJ1-2	TRBV16	-	TGTGCCAGCAGCCTCGCCAGGGGAGACTATGGCTACACCTTC	CASSLARGDYGYTF
-	TRBJ1-1	TRBV19	-	TGTGCCAGTAGTTATATAGGATTGAACACTGAAGCTTTCTTT	CASSYIGLNTEAFF
-	TRBJ2-2	TRBV3-1/TRBV3-2	-	TGTGCCAGCAGCCAAGGAGGGTTAGGACGGACCGGGGAGCTGTTTTTT	CASSQGGLGRTGELFF
-	TRBJ1-5	TRBV18	-	TGTGCCAGCTCAACTACAGGGAATCAGCCCCAGCATTTT	CASSTTGNQPQHF
-	TRBJ2-2	TRBV12-5	-	TGTGCTAGTGCCCGGGCTAGCCCGGGGGGGGAGCTGTTTTTT	CASARASPGGELFF
-	TRBJ2-5	TRBV11-1	-	TGTGCCAGCAGCTTAGGGGAGGATCTTAAAATGTACTTC	CASSLGEDLKMYF
-	TRBJ2-1	TRBV28	-	TGTGCCAGCAGTTTATACAGGAGCTCCTACAATGAGCAGTTCTTC	CASSLYRSSYNEQFF
-	TRBJ2-1	TRBV7-8	once	TGTGCCAGCAGCTTAGTATTCGTCGTGAGGACATTAACCAATGAGCAGTTCTTC	CASSLVFVVRTLTNEQFF
-	TRBJ1-4	TRBV7-3	-	TGTGCCAGCAGCTTAATGGGACTCTCTAATGAAAAACTGTTTTTT	CASSLMGLSNEKLFF
-	TRBJ2-2	TRBV18	-	TGTGCCAGCTCACCACCTATCACCCCCACCGGGGAGCTGTTTTTT	CASSPPITPTGELFF
-	TRBJ1-2	TRBV2	-	TGTGCCAGCACCCCGGAGGTAGCTAACTATGGCTACACCTTC	CASTPEVANYGYTF
TRBD1	TRBJ2-1	TRBV19	-	TGTGCCAGTAGTATAGGGCAGGGGGTCGATGAGCAGTTCTTC	CASSIGQGVDEQFF
-	TRBJ1-2	TRBV6-6	-	TGTGCCAGCAGTCCCCAAAACTATGGCTACACCTTC	CASSPQNYGYTF
TRBD1	TRBJ1-5	TRBV6-5	-	TGTGCCAGCAGTCCGGACAGGGACTATCAGCCCCAGCATTTT	CASSPDRDYQPQHF
-	TRBJ2-6	TRBV6-6	-	TGTGCCAGCAGGGGGCCCAGGGATGGGGCCAACGTCCTGACTTTC	CASRGPRDGANVLTF
-	TRBJ2-3	TRBV28	few	TGTGCCAGCAGTTCCGACTGGGCGGGGTGGCAGTATTTT	CASSSDWAGWQYF
TRBD2	TRBJ2-3	TRBV18	-	TGTGCCAGCTCAACAACTAGCGGATACACAGATACGCAGTATTTT	CASSTTSGYTDTQYF